These 23 T cell receptor beta chains were sequenced from one sample in a study of cytomegalovirus exposure and HLA in healthy donors. In the PCR, 60 Vbeta and 13 Jbeta primers were used. Profiling relied on immunoSEQ multiplex PCR, and the TCRdb table lists in-frame clones only, not all of them. Here the sample spans approximately 110,000 clones, 76% being singletons. The sequencing sample was made of PBMCs. Receptor source: a man aged 40-49 years in good health and CMV-seropositive.

This clone was seen once. The identical CDR3 is also encoded by other nucleotide sequences in the sample. CDR3 residues: CASSLTRNQPQHF. The CDR3 DNA follows: TGTGCCAGCAGCTTGACTCGCAATCAGCCCCAGCATTTT. V and J are TRBV7-3 and TRBJ1-5, with D hard to call. Germline CDR1 and CDR2: SGHTA and FQGTGA. The CDR3 runs to 13 residues. V was cut by 3 bases and J by 2 bases, with 5 bases left in between.

The chain recombines TRBV5-5 with TRBJ2-7; 7 bases line up with TRBD2. The CDR3 extends over 14 amino acids. CDR1 and CDR2 from the germline V gene are SGHKS and YYEKEE (reference sequence). The V and J ends lost 0 bases and 7 bases, in that order; junction bases with no gene match: 7. CDR3 protein: CASSLAAGVGEQYF. For the CDR3, the DNA is TGTGCCAGCAGCTTGGCCGCGGGAGTGGGGGAGCAGTACTTC. The full variable domain, completed using reference TRBV5-5 and TRBJ2-7, is DAGVTQSPTHLIKTRGQQVTLRCSPISGHKSVSWYQQVLGQGPQFIFQYYEKEERGRGNFPDRFSARQFPNYSSELNVNALLLGDSALYLCASSLAAGVGEQYFGPGTRLTVT.

V and J are TRBV4-2 and TRBJ1-5, with D perhaps TRBD1 (6 bases). Per the germline V gene, CDR1 is LGHNA and CDR2 is YNFKEQ. The CDR3 consists of 14 residues. V lost 4 bases to trimming and J lost 6 bases, with 13 bases between them. The CDR3 spells CASSPNREGQPQHF. DNA for the CDR3: TGTGCCAGCAGCCCCAACAGGGAAGGTCAGCCCCAGCATTTT.

The V gene is TRBV2, the J gene TRBJ1-4; 7 bases map to TRBD1. This CDR3 comprises 15 residues. Germline V gene data show CDR1 as SNHLY and CDR2 as FYNNEI. Germline trimming cut 5 bases from V and 5 bases from J; bases unmatched to any gene: 8. Written as DNA, the CDR3 is TGTGCCAGCAGTCTGGGTAGGGACAGAAATGAAAAACTGTTTTTT. Amino acid sequence: CASSLGRDRNEKLFF.

The chain uses TRBV2 and TRBJ2-3; TRBD1 agrees at 7 bases. After removal of 6 bases from V and 0 bases from J, the junction contained 3 bases not matched to a gene. The CDR3 length is 14 residues. CDR1 and CDR2 (germline): SNHLY, FYNNEI. The CDR3 region is CASRTGHSTDTQYF. The DNA for the CDR3 is TGTGCCAGCAGGACAGGGCATAGCACAGATACGCAGTATTTT.

Of note for this clone: The junction does not match germline at one end; this may be a read error. The gene calls are TRBV7-9 and TRBJ2-3; 14 bases are a match to TRBD2. The germline V gene encodes CDR1 SEHNR and CDR2 FQNEAQ (reference sequence). The CDR3 sequence is 16 residues long. This CDR3 is CSSGLAGGGPTDTQYF. The DNA for the CDR3 is TGTTCCAGCGGACTAGCGGGAGGAGGGCCCACAGATACGCAGTATTTT.

This chain connects TRBV12-5 to TRBJ2-1; 8 bases match TRBD2. Germline V gene sequence: CDR1 LGHNT, CDR2 FRNRAP. This CDR3 spans 12 amino acids. Unmatched junction bases numbered 6, after V lost 5 bases and J lost 12 bases. DNA of the CDR3: TGTGCTAGTGGTCCCGGGGGGGCCGGGCAGTTCTTC. Protein product: CASGPGGAGQFF. Filled out from reference TRBV12-5 and TRBJ2-1, the complete variable domain reads DARVTQTPRHKVTEMGQEVTMRCQPILGHNTVFWYRQTMMQGLELLAYFRNRAPLDDSGMPKDRFSAEMPDATLATLKIQPSEPRDSAVYFCASGPGGAGQFFGPGTRLTVL.

This clone showed up just once. This sequence joins TRBV6-1 and TRBJ2-6; 7 bases fit TRBD2. V dropped 3 bases and J dropped 3; count of bases not matched to a gene: 2. CDR1 and CDR2 from the germline V gene are MNHNS and SASEGT. This CDR3 comprises 15 residues. For the CDR3, the DNA is TGTGCCAGCAGTGAGGGGGGGGATGGGGCCAACGTCCTGACTTTC. Protein: CASSEGGDGANVLTF.

The chain uses TRBV10-3 and TRBJ2-7, with 11 bases identical to TRBD2. V shed 5 bases and J 0 bases; nucleotides not matched to a gene: 3. The CDR3 sequence is 15 residues long. Germline-derived CDR1 and CDR2 are ENHRY and SYGVKD. CDR3 loop: CAISRLAGISYEQYF. CDR3 nucleotide sequence: TGTGCCATCAGTAGACTAGCGGGGATCTCCTACGAGCAGTACTTC.

CDR3 sequence (DNA): TGCGCCAGCAGCTTGGCCGGGGGACAGGGATACCAGCCCCAGCATTTT. It specifies CASSLAGGQGYQPQHF. J is TRBJ1-5 and V is TRBV5-1; 9 nucleotides agree with TRBD1. The CDR3 extends over 16 amino acids. From germline, CDR1 is SGHRS and CDR2 YFSETQ. The V and J ends lost 0 bases and 7 bases, in that order; junction bases with no gene match: 8.

This sequence joins TRBV11-3 and TRBJ2-5; 9 bases fit TRBD2. Germline-derived CDR1 and CDR2 are SGHNT and YENEEA. The CDR3 length is 14 residues. V lost 1 base and J lost 11; bases outside the gene matches: 8. CDR3 in amino acids: CASSLVGGGGEQYF. CDR3 nucleotides: TGTGCCAGCAGCTTAGTCGGCGGGGGGGGAGAGCAGTACTTC.

The chain links TRBV15 to TRBJ1-2, with D possibly TRBD1 on 5 matching bases. The germline V gene encodes CDR1 LNHNV and CDR2 YYDKDF (reference sequence). This CDR3 region has 13 residues. V was pared by 4 bases and J by 2 bases, with 8 bases between. CDR3 residues: CATSKDKNYGYTF. In DNA form, the CDR3 reads TGTGCCACCAGCAAGGACAAGAACTATGGCTACACCTTC.

This rearrangement joins TRBV7-2 to TRBJ2-1, with 10 bases that match TRBD2. With V trimmed by 6 bases and J by 4 bases, 3 bases remained unmatched. The germline V gene has CDR1 SGHTA and CDR2 FQGNSA. This CDR3 is 14 amino acids long. CDR3 nucleotides: TGTGCCAGCAGAACTAGCGGGAAATACAATGAGCAGTTCTTC. Translating it yields CASRTSGKYNEQFF.

The chain links TRBV5-5 to TRBJ2-3; 9 bases map to TRBD2. The CDR3 is 16 amino acids. Germline loops: CDR1 SGHKS, CDR2 YYEKEE (reference sequence). V lost 1 base, J lost 3 bases, and 6 bases stayed unmatched. In nucleotides, the CDR3 is TGTGCCAGCAGCTTGCGGGCGGGGGGGCTAACAGATACGCAGTATTTT. It encodes CASSLRAGGLTDTQYF.

The CDR3 spells CASRSATGVEKLFF. The CDR3 nucleotides are TGTGCCAGCAGGAGTGCTACAGGGGTCGAAAAACTGTTTTTT. The gene calls are TRBV28 and TRBJ1-4; 7 bases fit TRBD1. There are 14 residues in the CDR3. Per the germline V gene, CDR1 is MDHEN and CDR2 is SYDVKM. Trimming cost V 6 bases and J 8 bases; bases outside gene matches: 9.

The chain carries TRBV7-2 and TRBJ2-5, with 10 bases fitting TRBD1. TRBJ2-7 matches the DNA end more closely, so the J call is doubtful. The CDR3 extends over 14 amino acids. Germline CDR1 and CDR2: SGHTA and FQGNSA. Written as DNA, the CDR3 is TGTGCCAGCAGCTCCGGACAGGGGGGCTACGAGCAGTACTTC. Protein: CASSSGQGGYEQYF.

This clone was recorded once. This chain uses TRBV7-2 with TRBJ1-2; unclear D gene. Trimming pared 2 bases from V and 3 bases from J, leaving 7 bases between. Germline assignment: CDR1 SGHTA and CDR2 FQGNSA. The CDR3 extends over 13 amino acids. The CDR3 DNA sequence: TGTGCCAGCAGCTTAATGGGAGACTATGGCTACACCTTC. This translates into CASSLMGDYGYTF.

Only a few counts were recorded for this clone. V is TRBV5-4 and J is TRBJ2-5; D uncertain. The V and J ends lost 0 bases and 5 bases respectively, with 11 bases between them. The germline V gene encodes CDR1 SGHNT and CDR2 YYREEE (reference sequence). The CDR3 is 14 amino acids. CDR3 nucleotides: TGTGCCAGCAGCTTGGACTATAGGCCGGAGACCCAGTACTTC. It specifies CASSLDYRPETQYF.

The J gene is TRBJ2-6, the V gene TRBV29-1, with D perhaps matching TRBD1 (6 bases). V was clipped by 4 bases and J by 0 bases, with 13 bases between them. The CDR3 has 16 amino acids. CDR1 and CDR2 (germline): SQVTM, ANQGSEA. The CDR3 nucleotides read TGCAGCGTTGCCCGGGACATCGACTCTGGGGCCAACGTCCTGACTTTC. This gives the protein CSVARDIDSGANVLTF.

The genes are TRBV7-2 and TRBJ2-1; 10 bases map to TRBD2. This CDR3 has 14 residues. CDR1 SGHTA and CDR2 FQGNSA come from the germline V gene. The junction had 0 bases not matched to a gene; V was cut back by 3 bases and J by 4 bases. CDR3 in amino acids: CASSLTSGYNEQFF. The CDR3, as DNA: TGTGCCAGCAGCTTGACTAGCGGGTACAATGAGCAGTTCTTC.

The chain couples TRBV27 to TRBJ2-1; 10 nucleotides line up with TRBD2. This CDR3 has 16 residues. Trimming took 7 bases from V and 4 from J; bases not matched to a gene: 10. Germline-derived CDR1 and CDR2 are MNHEY and SMNVEV (reference sequence). The CDR3 DNA reads as TGTGCCAGCACCCCGCGCCTTAGCGGGGGGTACAATGAGCAGTTCTTC. Its protein is CASTPRLSGGYNEQFF.

In DNA form, the CDR3 reads TGCGCCAGCAGCCAAGGCGAACCGACCGGGGACGGGACTAGCACAGATACGCAGTATTTT. Translating it yields CASSQGEPTGDGTSTDTQYF. This rearrangement joins TRBV4-3 to TRBJ2-3, with D tentatively TRBD2 (6 bases). Trimming pared 1 base from V and 0 bases from J, leaving 23 bases between. The germline CDR1 and CDR2 sequences are LGHNA and YSLEER. This CDR3 has 20 residues.

The chain carries TRBV2 and TRBJ2-2, with 10 bases fitting TRBD2. CDR1 is SNHLY, CDR2 FYNNEI, per germline. Unmatched junction bases numbered 4, after V lost 2 bases and J lost 7 bases. The CDR3 totals 15 residues. The CDR3: CASSELAGADGELFF. For the CDR3, the DNA is TGTGCCAGCAGTGAACTAGCGGGAGCGGACGGGGAGCTGTTTTTT.